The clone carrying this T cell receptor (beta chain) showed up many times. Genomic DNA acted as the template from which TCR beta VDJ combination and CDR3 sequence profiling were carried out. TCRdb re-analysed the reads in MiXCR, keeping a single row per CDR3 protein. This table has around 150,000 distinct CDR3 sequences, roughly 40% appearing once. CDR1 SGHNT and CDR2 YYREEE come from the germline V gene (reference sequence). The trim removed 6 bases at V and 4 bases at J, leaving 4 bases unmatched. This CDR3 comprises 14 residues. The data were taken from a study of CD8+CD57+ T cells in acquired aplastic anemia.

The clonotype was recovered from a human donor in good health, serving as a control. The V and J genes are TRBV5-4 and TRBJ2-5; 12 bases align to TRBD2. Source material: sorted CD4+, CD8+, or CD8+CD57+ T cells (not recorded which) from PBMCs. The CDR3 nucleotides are TGTGCCAGCACCACGGGACTAGCGGGAGAGACCCAGTACTTC. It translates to CASTTGLAGETQYF.